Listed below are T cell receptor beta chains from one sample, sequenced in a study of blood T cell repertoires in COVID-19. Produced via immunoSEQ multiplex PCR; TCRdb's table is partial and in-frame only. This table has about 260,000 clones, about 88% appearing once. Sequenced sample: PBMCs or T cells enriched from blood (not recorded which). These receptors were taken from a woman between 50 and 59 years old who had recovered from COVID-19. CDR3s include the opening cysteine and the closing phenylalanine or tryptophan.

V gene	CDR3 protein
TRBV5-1	CASSLDFNTEAFF
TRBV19	CASSRGRGTAGYNEQFF
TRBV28	CASSLEGSSYGYTF
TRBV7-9	CASSSLMAADEQFF
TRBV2	CASSEYTANYGYTF
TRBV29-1	CSVEVTGLGEKLFF
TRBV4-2	CASSPGLRQGTQYF
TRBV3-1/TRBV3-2	CASSQLGQGTEKLFF
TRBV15	CATSRTSGMGEQYF
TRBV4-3	CASSQKSGRAPGELFF
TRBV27	CASRITGLAGLETQYF
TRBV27	CASSLSDSEKLFF
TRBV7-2	CASSLWGVTGNTIYF
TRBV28	CASRRDLAGEQYF
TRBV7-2	CASSSQRGIEAFF
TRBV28	CASSLTGQVHGYTF
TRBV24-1	CATSETSTSTDTQYF
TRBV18	CASSPDDSFAGNTIYF
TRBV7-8	CASSSRDRVFNQPQHF
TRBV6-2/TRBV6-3	CASSPRGGSGYGYTF
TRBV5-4	CASSVRRGSGANVLTF
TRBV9	CASSVGKGPNSGNTIYF
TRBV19	CASSPQAGLAYYEQYF
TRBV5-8	CASSFRDSLGNEQYF
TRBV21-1	CASSKGPGTGGDEQYF
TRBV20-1	CSARRGIEAFF
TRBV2	CASSEGWTSGVSTDTQYF
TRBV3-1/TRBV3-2	CASSQAGSGNTIYF
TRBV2	CASSVGDRETQPQHF
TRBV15	CATSRLLGIEQFF
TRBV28	CASSSLTGNQPQHF
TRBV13	CASSTRRTGNLNYGYTF
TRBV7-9	CASSLDRASGRGEQFF
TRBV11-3	CASSPGLAGVRNEQFF
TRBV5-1	CASSPPYRGSKETQYF
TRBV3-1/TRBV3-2	CASSHPGGGIRNEQFF
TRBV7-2	CASSLTGFGNTIYF
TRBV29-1	CSGQRGSAEAFF
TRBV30	CAWSDRRGYTF
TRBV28	CASTPRGLAGDVEQFF
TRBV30	CAWSKISINEKLFF
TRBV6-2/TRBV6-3	CASSYSRVGNSPLHF
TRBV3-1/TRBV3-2	CASSTSGSRDTQYF